Reported below is one T cell receptor (beta chain). Germline CDR1 and CDR2: LNHDA and SQIVND (reference sequence). The CDR3 has 14 residues. Trimming removed 5 bases at V and 6 bases at J, with 15 bases between. In the original analysis: Researchers report that nucleated cell counts were estimated from reference gene primer amplification. Libraries were prepared by immunoSEQ multiplex PCR; TCRdb keeps only in-frame clonotypes and omits some of them. The V and J calls and clone size come from that table; D and trimming were worked out from the DNA. The sample includes fewer than 120,000 clones, about 85% of them seen just once. The sample is drawn from a study of blood T cell repertoires in COVID-19. Study at large: Collection of acute and convalescent COVID-19 samples took place in the United States, Italy and Spain. PBMCs, B-cell-depleted T cells, or T cells provided the cDNA or gDNA that made up the material.

The origin of this receptor is a human donor in a cohort sampled during active COVID-19. The V call is TRBV19, the J call TRBJ2-3, with D possibly matching TRBD2 (6 bases). The sequencing sample was made of peripheral blood. The CDR3 DNA reads TGTGCCAGTAGTCTCGGGGGAATAGAGGATACGCAGTATTTT. Residues: CASSLGGIEDTQYF.